The clone carrying this T cell receptor (beta chain) occurred once. Clones were read by immunoSEQ multiplex PCR, and TCRdb kept only the in-frame ones, dropping some. The table records over 1.5 million clones, 95% to 99% of them present only once. The entry originates in a study of shared clonotypes between healthy human individuals. Looked up from germline, CDR1 is SGHVS and CDR2 is FQNEAQ. Trimming pared 2 bases from V and 2 bases from J, leaving 13 bases between. This CDR3 has 15 amino acids. The chain is built from TRBV7-8 and TRBJ2-7; weak D call: TRBD1 (6 bases). Sequencing input: naive CD4+ T cells sorted from blood. Regarding subset: CD45RA+ positively selected. The receptor was isolated from a man aged 25 to 40 in good health. Here the CDR3 reads CASSLTIGQPYEQYF. CDR3 bases: TGTGCCAGCAGCTTAACCATCGGACAGCCCTACGAGCAGTACTTC.